What follows is one T cell receptor (beta chain) and its context. Its target is not known. A universal primer site came from template switching; cDNA carried unique molecular identifiers. TCRdb processed the 5' RACE reads anew with MiXCR; each CDR3 protein has one entry. The profile shows 270,000 or so distinct CDR3 sequences, about 8% of them singletons. This specimen belongs to a study of identical twins. CDR1 and CDR2 from the germline V gene are SQVTM and ANQGSEA. Trimming took 7 bases from V and 0 from J, leaving 10 bases between them. The CDR3 has 13 residues. Whole-study results and caveats: A cross-sectional statistical analysis, not follow-up of the same donors, supported the conclusions. When twins shared out-of-frame alpha sequences, those sequences had excess low generation probability.

These sequences were also reported in another study, on yellow fever vaccine responses in identical twins.

V usage is TRBV29-1 and J usage is TRBJ2-1; no clear D gene. Source material: CD8+ T cells sorted from blood. The source is a woman aged 18-30 years in good health. CDR3 loop: CSAVLSSYNEQFF. DNA of the CDR3: TGCAGCGCGGTGTTGAGCTCCTACAATGAGCAGTTCTTC.